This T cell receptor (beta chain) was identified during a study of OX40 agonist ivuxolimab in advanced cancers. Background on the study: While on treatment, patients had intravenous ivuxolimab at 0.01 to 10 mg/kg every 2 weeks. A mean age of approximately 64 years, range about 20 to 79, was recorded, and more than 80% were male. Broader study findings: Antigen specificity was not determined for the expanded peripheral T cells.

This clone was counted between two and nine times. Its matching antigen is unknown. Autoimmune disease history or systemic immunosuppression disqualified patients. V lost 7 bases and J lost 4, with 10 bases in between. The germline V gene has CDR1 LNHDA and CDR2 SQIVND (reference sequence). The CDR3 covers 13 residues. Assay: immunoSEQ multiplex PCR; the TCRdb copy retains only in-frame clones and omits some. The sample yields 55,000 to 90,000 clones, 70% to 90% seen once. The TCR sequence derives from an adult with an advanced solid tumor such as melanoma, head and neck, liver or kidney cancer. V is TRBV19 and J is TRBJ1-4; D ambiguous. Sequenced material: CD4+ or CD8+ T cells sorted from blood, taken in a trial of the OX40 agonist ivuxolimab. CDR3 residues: CASISRYNEKLFF. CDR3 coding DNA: TGTGCCAGTATCAGCAGATATAATGAAAAACTGTTTTTT. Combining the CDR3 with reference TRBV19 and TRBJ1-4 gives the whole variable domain DGGITQSPKYLFRKEGQNVTLSCEQNLNHDAMYWYRQDPGQGLRLIYYSQIVNDFQKGDIAEGYSVSREKKESFPLTVTSAQKNPTAFYLCASISRYNEKLFFGSGTQLSVL.